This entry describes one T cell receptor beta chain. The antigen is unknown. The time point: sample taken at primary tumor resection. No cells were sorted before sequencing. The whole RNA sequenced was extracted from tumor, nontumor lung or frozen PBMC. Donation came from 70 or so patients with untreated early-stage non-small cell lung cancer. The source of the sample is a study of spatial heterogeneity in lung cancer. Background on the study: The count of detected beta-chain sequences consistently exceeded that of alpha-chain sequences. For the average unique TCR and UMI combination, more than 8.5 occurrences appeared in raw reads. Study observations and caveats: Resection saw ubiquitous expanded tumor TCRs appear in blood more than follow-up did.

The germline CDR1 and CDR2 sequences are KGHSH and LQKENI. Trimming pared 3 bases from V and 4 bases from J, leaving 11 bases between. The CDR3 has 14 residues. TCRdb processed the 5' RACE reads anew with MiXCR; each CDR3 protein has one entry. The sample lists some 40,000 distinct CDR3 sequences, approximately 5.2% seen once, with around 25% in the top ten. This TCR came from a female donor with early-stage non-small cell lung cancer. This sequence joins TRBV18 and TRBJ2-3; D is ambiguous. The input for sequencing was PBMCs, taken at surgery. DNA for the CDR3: TGTGCCAGCTCACCGCTTAAGCACCCAGATACGCAGTATTTT. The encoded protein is CASSPLKHPDTQYF. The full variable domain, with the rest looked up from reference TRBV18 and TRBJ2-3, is NAGVMQNPRHLVRRRGQEARLRCSPMKGHSHVYWYRQLPEEGLKFMVYLQKENIIDESGMPKERFSAEFPKEGPSILRIQQVVRGDSAAYFCASSPLKHPDTQYFGPGTRLTVL.